Included here is one TCR beta chain sequence, with context. Its antigen is currently unknown. Trimming took off 7 bases at V and 8 bases at J, with 11 bases between the two ends. Germline V gives CDR1 SQVTM, CDR2 ANQGSEA. The CDR3 runs to 11 residues. The data are from a study of identical twins. The study, taken as a whole, reports: Findings came from cross-sectional statistics, without long-term follow-up of donors. Twins shared beta out-of-frame sequences in excess, but this excess was weaker.

From the 5' RACE reads, TCRdb called clonotypes with MiXCR, one entry per CDR3 protein. The sample records some 260,000 distinct CDR3 sequences, about an eighth being singletons. This TCR derives from a woman aged 18-29 years in good health. This rearrangement joins TRBV29-1 to TRBJ1-4, with D tentatively TRBD1 (5 bases). Specimen: memory (CD45RO+) T cells sorted from blood. CDR3 protein: CSGGTEEKLFF. The CDR3 DNA follows: TGCAGCGGTGGGACTGAGGAAAAACTGTTTTTT.